Shown below are 29 T cell receptor beta chains from a single sample sequenced in a study of PD-1 blockade in classical Hodgkin lymphoma. Brentuximab vedotin exposure varied, and every patient relapsed after autologous stem cell transplantation. This table comes from immunoSEQ multiplex PCR, and its TCRdb copy is limited to in-frame clones, with some not included. The sample yields over 45,000 clones, around 78% seen once. This specimen consisted of peripheral blood mononuclear cells (PBMCs), obtained before the second cycle of nivolumab. The receptor source for this set is a human donor with classical Hodgkin lymphoma.

The chain links TRBV30 to TRBJ2-6; D is unclear. V gave up 4 bases and J gave up 2 bases, with 3 bases separating them. The CDR3 consists of 12 residues. Germline assignment: CDR1 GTSNPN and CDR2 SVGIG (reference sequence). CDR3 in DNA: TGTGCCTGGACCCCTGGGGCCAACGTCCTGACTTTC. The encoded protein is CAWTPGANVLTF.

The chain recombines TRBV6-1 with TRBJ1-1; D possibly corresponds to TRBD1 (6 bases). Germline V gives CDR1 MNHNS, CDR2 SASEGT. V lost 4 bases, J lost 4 bases, and 22 bases lay in between. The CDR3 runs 17 residues. The CDR3 nucleotides are TGTGCCAGCAGTGTGACTCTGACAGGAATCAAGGGCACTGAAGCTTTCTTT. Encoded protein: CASSVTLTGIKGTEAFF.

The V and J genes are TRBV5-1 and TRBJ2-1; no firm D call. CDR1 is SGHRS, CDR2 YFSETQ, per germline. The V gene lost 5 bases and the J gene lost 3 bases, with 12 bases spanning the gap. The length of the CDR3 is 14 residues. The CDR3 nucleotides read TGCGCCAGCAGTGAAGGATTTTACTACAATGAGCAGTTCTTC. Translating gives CASSEGFYYNEQFF.

The chain joins TRBV7-9 to TRBJ2-5, with TRBD2 as a possible D gene (6 bases). Deletions cut 8 bases from V and 2 bases from J, with 12 bases between. This CDR3 has 13 residues. Germline CDR1 and CDR2: SEHNR and FQNEAQ (reference sequence). This chain's CDR3 is CASHHGGQETQYF. Written as DNA, the CDR3 is TGTGCCAGCCACCACGGGGGACAAGAGACCCAGTACTTC.

The chain joins TRBV10-3 to TRBJ1-2, with TRBD1 matching 10 bases. The ends lost 1 base at V and 3 bases at J; junction bases unmatched: 5. This CDR3 spans 16 amino acids. Per the germline V gene, CDR1 is ENHRY and CDR2 is SYGVKD. CDR3 nucleotides: TGTGCCATCAGTGAGTACGACAGGGGGCATTACTATGGCTACACCTTC. Residues: CAISEYDRGHYYGYTF.

This clone was counted between two and nine times. The chain combines TRBV7-9 with TRBJ1-5; D gene uncertain. Trimming removed 1 base from V and 6 bases from J, with 4 bases in between. Germline lookup yields CDR1 SEHNR and CDR2 FQNEAQ (reference sequence). This CDR3 spans 12 amino acids. The CDR3 DNA is TGTGCCAGCAGCTTAGGGACTCAGCCCCAGCATTTT. Translating gives CASSLGTQPQHF.

V gene TRBV7-3 combines with J gene TRBJ2-3; the D gene is possibly TRBD2 (6 bases). There are 13 residues in the CDR3. The ends were cut back, 6 bases at V and 4 bases at J, with 11 bases in the middle. Germline CDR1 and CDR2: SGHTA and FQGTGA. In nucleotides, the CDR3 is TGTGCCAGCAGGCCGACTAGTTCAGATACGCAGTATTTT. Protein sequence: CASRPTSSDTQYF.

CDR3 in DNA: TGTGCCAGCAGCTTATCGGGGGGAACGGACACCGGGGAGCTGTTTTTT. As protein: CASSLSGGTDTGELFF. The genes are TRBV7-2 and TRBJ2-2, with 7 bases lining up with TRBD2. V gave up 2 bases and J gave up 3 bases; unmatched junction bases: 6. Germline V gene lookup returns CDR1 SGHTA and CDR2 FQGNSA. This CDR3 region has 16 residues. Based on the CDR3 plus reference TRBV7-2 and TRBJ2-2, the full variable domain is GAGVSQSPSNKVTEKGKDVELRCDPISGHTALYWYRQSLGQGLEFLIYFQGNSAPDKSGLPSDRFSAERTGGSVSTLTIQRTQQEDSAVYLCASSLSGGTDTGELFFGEGSRLTVL.

This clone came up a few times. The chain combines TRBV4-2 with TRBJ2-7; D unresolved. Trimming shortened V by 2 bases and J by 7 bases, and 15 bases separated the two germline ends. CDR3 length equals 14 residues. From germline, CDR1 is LGHNA and CDR2 YNFKEQ. CDR3 nucleotides: TGTGCCAGCAGCCAACGATTAGTTTCTCGTGAGCAGTACTTC. Residues: CASSQRLVSREQYF.

V usage is TRBV7-9 and J usage is TRBJ2-1, with 7 bases lining up with TRBD2. J lost 8 bases, V lost 3 bases, and 7 bases had no gene match. The CDR3 loop spans 14 amino acids. The germline CDR1 and CDR2 sequences are SEHNR and FQNEAQ (reference sequence). In nucleotides, the CDR3 is TGTGCCAGCAGCTTGCGGGAGCTGGGCGATGAGCAGTTCTTC. Translating it yields CASSLRELGDEQFF.

The chain couples TRBV9 to TRBJ1-3, with 12 positions matching TRBD1. The germline V gene has CDR1 SGDLS and CDR2 YYNGEE. V was pared by 3 bases and J by 0 bases, with 13 bases of the junction left unmatched. The CDR3 extends over 20 amino acids. The CDR3 is CASSDNFRDRGLSSGNTIYF. In DNA, the CDR3 is TGTGCCAGCAGCGATAACTTCCGGGACAGGGGGCTAAGCTCTGGAAACACCATATATTTT.

The chain recombines TRBV30 with TRBJ1-3; D is unresolved. This CDR3 is built from 12 residues. Trimming took off 8 bases at V and 0 bases at J, with 8 bases between the two ends. The germline V gene has CDR1 GTSNPN and CDR2 SVGIG (reference sequence). The CDR3 region has the DNA TGTGCCATCAGTCTCTCTGGAAACACCATATATTTT. As protein: CAISLSGNTIYF.

This chain connects TRBV7-3 to TRBJ2-1, with TRBD2 matching over 16 bases. V lost 1 base, J lost 7 bases, and 4 bases stayed unmatched. Germline CDR1 reads SGHTA; CDR2 reads FQGTGA. The CDR3 has 17 residues. CDR3 in DNA: TGTGCCAGCAGCTTAAAGGGACTAGCGGGAGGGGGTAATGAGCAGTTCTTC. Amino acids: CASSLKGLAGGGNEQFF.

The chain combines TRBV7-2 with TRBJ2-3; D ambiguous. CDR3 length: 12 amino acids. V lost 3 bases, J lost 13 bases, and 14 bases lay in between. Germline V gives CDR1 SGHTA, CDR2 FQGNSA. The CDR3 reads CASSLAMGRKYF. CDR3 sequence (DNA): TGTGCCAGCAGCTTGGCGATGGGTCGTAAGTATTTT.

The genes are TRBV5-1 and TRBJ1-4; TRBD1 agrees at 10 bases. J was trimmed by 7 bases and V by 0 bases; bases with no gene match: 6. The CDR3 covers 16 residues. In germline, CDR1 is SGHRS, CDR2 YFSETQ. CDR3 region: CASSLGGTGVIEKLFF. CDR3 nucleotide sequence: TGCGCCAGCAGCTTGGGCGGGACAGGGGTTATTGAAAAACTGTTTTTT.

The rearrangement joins TRBV15 to TRBJ2-1; D assignment may be TRBD1 or TRBD2 (7 bases each). The CDR3 is 13 residues long. From germline, CDR1 is LNHNV and CDR2 YYDKDF (reference sequence). Between the trimmed V and J ends, which lost 3 bases and 6 bases, there was a span of 9 bases. Written as DNA, the CDR3 is TGTGCCACCAGCAGCAGGGGGGGCAATGAGCAGTTCTTC. Residues: CATSSRGGNEQFF.

This sequence joins TRBV19 and TRBJ1-5; 9 bases are shared with TRBD1. J was trimmed by 1 base and V by 6 bases; bases with no gene match: 4. The germline CDR1 and CDR2 sequences are LNHDA and SQIVND (reference sequence). This CDR3 is 15 amino acids long. In DNA form, the CDR3 reads TGTGCCAGTAGAGGGGGGACAGGGAGCAATCAGCCCCAGCATTTT. It codes for CASRGGTGSNQPQHF.

The rearrangement joins TRBV5-1 to TRBJ2-1; D might be TRBD1 or TRBD2, each matching 6 bases. From germline, CDR1 is SGHRS and CDR2 YFSETQ. There are 15 residues in the CDR3. The V end lost 1 base, the J end lost 8 bases, and 16 bases lay between the germline ends. The CDR3 here is CASSLRPTRGDEQFF. CDR3 nucleotides: TGCGCCAGCAGCTTGCGACCGACTAGGGGGGATGAGCAGTTCTTC.

This clone was found once. The same CDR3 can be traced to other DNA sequences in this sample. V and J are TRBV4-1 and TRBJ2-7; 7 nucleotides match TRBD1. CDR3 size: 12 residues. V shed 6 bases, J shed 4 bases, and the junction held 3 bases outside the gene matches. Germline CDR1 is MGHRA and CDR2 is YSYEKL. The CDR3 DNA reads TGCGCCAGCAGTCAACAGGGGTACGAGCAGTACTTC. It is translated as CASSQQGYEQYF.

The chain recombines TRBV28 with TRBJ2-1, with unresolved D. In germline, CDR1 is MDHEN, CDR2 SYDVKM. CDR3 size: 12 residues. Deletions cut 6 bases from V and 10 bases from J, with 13 bases between. The CDR3 region has the DNA TGTGCCAGCAGCTCTTTTATATTAGAGCAGTTCTTC. Translation: CASSSFILEQFF. The full variable domain, with the rest looked up from reference TRBV28 and TRBJ2-1, is DVKVTQSSRYLVKRTGEKVFLECVQDMDHENMFWYRQDPGLGLRLIYFSYDVKMKEKGDIPEGYSVSREKKERFSLILESASTNQTSMYLCASSSFILEQFFGPGTRLTVL.

The chain employs TRBV13 and TRBJ2-7, with D unresolved. Trimming took 1 base from V and 1 from J, leaving 5 bases between them. From germline, CDR1 is PRHDT and CDR2 FYEKMQ (reference sequence). The CDR3 runs to 13 residues. The CDR3 region is CASSLDGSYEQYF. CDR3 nucleotide sequence: TGTGCCAGCAGCTTAGACGGTTCCTACGAGCAGTACTTC.

The chain is built from TRBV30 and TRBJ1-2; 7 bases map to TRBD1. Per germline, CDR1 GTSNPN and CDR2 SVGIG (reference sequence). This CDR3 has 14 amino acids. The V and J ends lost 4 bases and 6 bases, in that order; junction bases with no gene match: 11. This CDR3 reads CAWTLGGQADGYTF. DNA for the CDR3: TGTGCCTGGACCCTGGGAGGACAGGCCGATGGCTACACCTTC.

The V and J genes are TRBV28 and TRBJ2-3, with 7 bases matching TRBD1. Germline values: CDR1 MDHEN, CDR2 SYDVKM. The CDR3 sequence is 20 residues long. V was clipped by 6 bases and J by 1 base; unmatched bases: 22. This CDR3 is CASSSVDFVSLTGRTDTQYF. For the CDR3, the DNA is TGTGCCAGCAGCTCCGTCGATTTCGTATCCTTGACAGGGCGCACAGATACGCAGTATTTT.

The chain has TRBV7-3 and TRBJ2-3; TRBD2 agrees at 14 bases. After removal of 5 bases from V and 6 bases from J, the junction contained 7 bases not matched to a gene. There are 16 residues in the CDR3. Germline V gene lookup returns CDR1 SGHTA and CDR2 FQGTGA. CDR3: CASSPRLAGGKDTQYF. In DNA, the CDR3 is TGTGCCAGCAGCCCCAGACTAGCGGGAGGGAAGGATACGCAGTATTTT.

V is TRBV18 and J is TRBJ1-5; no definite D call. The CDR3 spans 15 residues. Trimming took off 3 bases at V and 4 bases at J, with 13 bases between the two ends. Germline assignment: CDR1 KGHSH and CDR2 LQKENI. The CDR3 DNA reads as TGTGCCAGCTCACCGTCGGGGTTAGTTAATCAGCCCCAGCATTTT. Protein sequence: CASSPSGLVNQPQHF. Full variable domain (rest looked up from reference TRBV18 and TRBJ1-5): NAGVMQNPRHLVRRRGQEARLRCSPMKGHSHVYWYRQLPEEGLKFMVYLQKENIIDESGMPKERFSAEFPKEGPSILRIQQVVRGDSAAYFCASSPSGLVNQPQHFGDGTRLSIL.

The chain couples TRBV7-2 to TRBJ1-1, with 9 bases that match TRBD1. Germline V gives CDR1 SGHTA, CDR2 FQGNSA. This CDR3 is built from 17 residues. The trim removed 2 bases at V and 6 bases at J, leaving 13 bases unmatched. The CDR3 protein is CASSLRGRVQGASEAFF. Here the CDR3 DNA reads TGTGCCAGCAGCTTAAGGGGACGAGTACAGGGGGCTTCTGAAGCTTTCTTT.

The rearrangement links TRBV9 to TRBJ1-1; 8 nucleotides line up with TRBD1. V was clipped by 5 bases and J by 11 bases; unmatched bases: 11. This CDR3 spans 13 amino acids. CDR1 is SGDLS, CDR2 YYNGEE, per germline. CDR3 nucleotides: TGTGCCAGCAGGGATTCCGCAGGGGGCGCCGCTTTCTTT. It is translated as CASRDSAGGAAFF.

The rearrangement links TRBV14 to TRBJ2-7, with TRBD1 identical over 10 bases. The CDR3 contains 15 residues. The germline CDR1 and CDR2 sequences are SGHDN and FVKESK. V gave up 6 bases and J gave up 1 base; unmatched junction bases: 6. The CDR3 region is CASSRPGQGSYEQYF. Written as DNA, the CDR3 is TGTGCCAGCAGTCGTCCGGGACAGGGGTCCTACGAGCAGTACTTC.

This chain links TRBV7-9 with TRBJ2-1, with 8 bases identical to TRBD1. This CDR3 has 16 residues. Per the germline V gene, CDR1 is SEHNR and CDR2 is FQNEAQ (reference sequence). V lost 2 bases and J lost 7; bases outside the gene matches: 10. CDR3 nucleotide sequence: TGTGCCAGCAGCTTAACACAGGGGGGCGCCCGAAATGAGCAGTTCTTC. It yields the protein CASSLTQGGARNEQFF.